This T cell receptor (beta chain) emerged from a study of blood T cell repertoires in COVID-19. Authors' data handling: Nucleated cell counts were estimated from reference gene primer amplification. Only in-frame clones appear in the TCRdb table, and some are missing; sequencing was by immunoSEQ multiplex PCR. Clonal size and the V and J genes are those of that table, whereas D and trimming came from the DNA. This table has a few hundred thousand clones, under 90% appearing once. Germline V gene sequence: CDR1 LGHDT, CDR2 YNNKEL (reference sequence). The CDR3 runs to 17 residues. The V gene end was trimmed by 4 bases and the J gene end by 3 bases; junction bases not matched to a gene: 11.

The sequence came from a middle-aged man with acute or convalescent COVID-19. The gene calls are TRBV3-1 (or the pseudogene TRBV3-2) and TRBJ2-1, with 8 bases matching TRBD1. The source material was peripheral blood. CDR3 nucleotide sequence: TGTGCCAGCAGCCCCACGAGAGGGACAGGAAACTACAATGAGCAGTTCTTC. Its protein product is CASSPTRGTGNYNEQFF.